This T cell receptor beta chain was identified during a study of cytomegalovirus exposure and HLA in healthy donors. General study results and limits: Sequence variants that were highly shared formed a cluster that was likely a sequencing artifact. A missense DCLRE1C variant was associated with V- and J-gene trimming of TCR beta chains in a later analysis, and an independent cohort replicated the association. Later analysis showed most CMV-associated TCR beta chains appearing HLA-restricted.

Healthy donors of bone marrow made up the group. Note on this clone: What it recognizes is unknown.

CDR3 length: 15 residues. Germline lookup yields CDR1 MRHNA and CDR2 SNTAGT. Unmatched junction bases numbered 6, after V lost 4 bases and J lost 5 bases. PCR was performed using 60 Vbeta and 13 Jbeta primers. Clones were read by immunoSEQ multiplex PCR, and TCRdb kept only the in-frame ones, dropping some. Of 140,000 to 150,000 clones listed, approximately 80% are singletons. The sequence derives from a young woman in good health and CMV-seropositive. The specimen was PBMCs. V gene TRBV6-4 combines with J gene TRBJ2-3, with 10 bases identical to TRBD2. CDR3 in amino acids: CASSGSSGGQDTQYF. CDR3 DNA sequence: TGTGCCAGCAGTGGTTCTAGCGGGGGTCAAGATACGCAGTATTTT.